This is a list of T cell receptor beta chains from one sample in a study of early T cells in non-severe SARS-CoV-2 infection. TCRdb called the 5' RACE reads again in MiXCR, with one record for every CDR3 protein. Among 25,000 to 30,000 distinct CDR3 sequences listed, 8.5% to 10% were seen once. The sequenced sample was whole blood. Receptors were obtained from an adult who was a healthcare worker with PCR-confirmed SARS-CoV-2 infection or an uninfected control (not recorded which). Each CDR3 is given with its conserved first and last residue. A D gene is named only where the DNA matches it firmly. Clone size appears in some rows only: once, few, many, or a class for an expanded clone.

j_gene,abundance,d_gene,v_gene,CDR3aa,CDR3nt
TRBJ1-2,-,-,TRBV27,CASSLQQGHGYTF,TGTGCCAGCAGTTTACAACAGGGTCATGGCTACACCTTC
TRBJ2-3,many,-,TRBV7-3,CASSRYQDPDTQYF,TGTGCCAGCAGCCGATACCAGGACCCGGATACGCAGTATTTT
TRBJ2-1,many,-,TRBV27,CASRVFGVVEQFF,TGTGCCAGCAGGGTGTTTGGGGTGGTTGAGCAGTTCTTC
TRBJ2-3,-,TRBD2,TRBV7-9,CASRKSGGLTDTQYF,TGTGCCAGCAGGAAAAGCGGGGGCCTCACAGATACGCAGTATTTT
TRBJ2-6,many,TRBD1,TRBV5-4,CASTRQGTGGANVLTF,TGTGCCAGCACCCGACAGGGGACGGGTGGGGCCAACGTCCTGACTTTC
TRBJ2-5,many,TRBD2,TRBV4-2,CASSGGTSGQETQYF,TGTGCCAGCAGCGGGGGGACTAGCGGGCAAGAGACCCAGTACTTC
TRBJ2-7,medium-sized,TRBD1,TRBV2,CASSERRTGVDEQYF,TGTGCCAGCAGTGAACGCAGGACAGGGGTGGACGAGCAGTACTTC
TRBJ1-1,many,-,TRBV21-1,CASSNDQRAGPTEAFF,TGTGCCAGCAGCAACGACCAGCGGGCAGGGCCCACTGAAGCTTTCTTT
TRBJ1-6,many,TRBD1,TRBV5-8,CASSALGQGRSPLHF,TGTGCCAGCAGCGCCCTGGGACAGGGAAGGTCACCCCTCCACTTT
TRBJ2-7,many,-,TRBV6-5,CATTTSDSYEQYF,TGTGCCACCACGACGTCGGACTCCTACGAGCAGTACTTC
TRBJ2-1,few,TRBD2,TRBV11-2,CASSLLGLFDNEQFF,TGTGCCAGCAGCTTACTGGGACTATTCGACAATGAGCAGTTCTTC
TRBJ2-2,-,TRBD1,TRBV7-3,CASSSTGSTGELFF,TGTGCCAGCAGCTCGACAGGGTCGACCGGGGAGCTGTTTTTT
TRBJ2-2,many,TRBD2,TRBV11-2,CASSLGLAGRSNTGELFF,TGTGCCAGCAGCTTGGGCCTAGCGGGGCGATCGAACACCGGGGAGCTGTTTTTT
TRBJ1-2,few,TRBD1,TRBV5-1,CASSTGRTGVYGYTF,TGCGCCAGCAGCACCGGACGGACAGGAGTCTATGGCTACACCTTC
TRBJ2-3,many,-,TRBV4-3,CASSQGVAGRYTDTQYF,TGCGCCAGCAGCCAGGGGGTCGCGGGGAGATACACAGATACGCAGTATTTT
TRBJ2-7,-,TRBD1,TRBV4-1,CASSRDRDGLSYEQYF,TGCGCCAGCAGCCGTGACAGGGACGGCCTCTCCTACGAGCAGTACTTC
TRBJ2-5,many,TRBD1,TRBV19,CASSIFQGEETQYF,TGTGCCAGTAGTATCTTTCAGGGGGAAGAGACCCAGTACTTC
TRBJ2-3,many,-,TRBV5-5,CASSLGGSLGDTQYF,TGTGCCAGCAGCTTGGGAGGGTCGCTGGGGGATACGCAGTATTTT
TRBJ2-1,-,TRBD2,TRBV6-5,CASRPGLAGDEQFF,TGTGCCAGCAGACCGGGACTAGCGGGCGATGAGCAGTTCTTC
TRBJ1-5,-,-,TRBV9,CASSVGVSNQPQHF,TGTGCCAGCAGCGTAGGGGTTAGCAATCAGCCCCAGCATTTT
TRBJ2-7,many,TRBD1,TRBV11-2,CASSQTGGDPYEQYF,TGTGCCAGCAGCCAAACAGGGGGCGATCCCTACGAGCAGTACTTC
TRBJ1-2,many,TRBD1,TRBV24-1,CATIDRAIANYGYTF,TGTGCCACCATAGACAGGGCGATAGCTAACTATGGCTACACCTTC
TRBJ2-7,-,-,TRBV6-6,CASRRTASSYEQYF,TGTGCCAGCAGACGGACAGCTAGCTCCTACGAGCAGTACTTC
TRBJ2-5,many,TRBD2,TRBV9,CASSAGTSGGETQYF,TGTGCCAGCAGCGCCGGGACTAGCGGCGGGGAGACCCAGTACTTC
TRBJ2-7,few,-,TRBV20-1,CSALQTAYEQYF,TGCAGTGCTTTACAGACAGCGTACGAGCAGTACTTC
TRBJ1-5,many,TRBD1,TRBV18,CASSPSQGTSQPQHF,TGTGCCAGCTCACCTTCACAGGGGACGTCTCAGCCCCAGCATTTT
TRBJ2-7,-,TRBD2,TRBV7-9,CASSLARVVSGSSYEQYF,TGTGCCAGCAGCTTAGCGCGAGTAGTCAGCGGGAGCTCCTACGAGCAGTACTTC
TRBJ2-7,many,-,TRBV6-5,CASSYSRARSYEQYF,TGTGCCAGCAGTTACTCCCGGGCTCGGTCCTACGAGCAGTACTTC
TRBJ2-7,few,-,TRBV10-3,CAISENYEQYF,TGTGCCATCAGTGAAAACTACGAGCAGTACTTC
TRBJ2-3,-,-,TRBV29-1,CSVVLATQYF,TGCAGCGTTGTCCTAGCCACGCAGTATTTT
TRBJ1-1,many,-,TRBV29-1,CSVGRGGGTEAFF,TGCAGCGTGGGGAGGGGAGGAGGCACTGAAGCTTTCTTT
TRBJ2-7,-,-,TRBV29-1,CSVEDRTYEQYF,TGCAGCGTTGAAGACAGGACCTACGAGCAGTACTTC
TRBJ2-3,many,-,TRBV9,CASSRQGGGFTDTQYF,TGTGCCAGCAGCAGGCAGGGGGGCGGCTTCACAGATACGCAGTATTTT
TRBJ1-1,few,-,TRBV29-1,CSVVGPIEAFF,TGCAGCGTTGTGGGCCCGATTGAAGCTTTCTTT
TRBJ2-3,-,TRBD2,TRBV29-1,CSGTAGDITDTQYF,TGCAGCGGAACAGCGGGGGACATCACAGATACGCAGTATTTT